A single sample is the source of the 18 T cell receptor beta chains below, sequenced in a study of shared clonotypes between healthy human individuals. The table came from immunoSEQ multiplex PCR; TCRdb's copy has only in-frame clones and leaves some out. This table has about 1.5 million clones, roughly 95% appearing once. What was sequenced was naive CD4+ T cells sorted from blood. Subset given: CD45RA+ positively selected. The receptors were gathered from a man aged 30 to 45 in good health.

The count of this clone is one. This chain links TRBV6-6 with TRBJ2-3, with D possibly TRBD2 on 6 matching bases. This CDR3 contains 13 residues. The V end lost 5 bases, the J end lost 6 bases, and 12 bases lay between the germline ends. CDR1 and CDR2 (germline): MNHNY, SVGAGI (reference sequence). This CDR3 is CASSLPSADTQYF. CDR3 nucleotides: TGTGCCAGCAGTCTTCCTAGCGCGGATACGCAGTATTTT.

Points on this clone: Other nucleotide sequences in the sample specify the same CDR3. The chain recombines TRBV5-4 with TRBJ2-3; tentatively, D is TRBD1 (6 bases). CDR3 length: 15 residues. Germline values: CDR1 SGHNT, CDR2 YYREEE (reference sequence). With 2 bases removed from V and 0 bases from J, the gap between germline ends came to 10 bases. CDR3 bases: TGTGCCAGCAGCTTAGCTGGACAGAGCACAGATACGCAGTATTTT. It encodes CASSLAGQSTDTQYF.

The V gene is TRBV7-8, the J gene TRBJ2-1; D is perhaps TRBD2 (5 bases). Germline CDR1 is SGHVS and CDR2 is FQNEAQ. This CDR3 has 14 residues. V was clipped by 5 bases and J by 13 bases, with 21 bases between them. The CDR3 spells CASSDRFGVGKQFF. The CDR3 DNA reads TGTGCCAGCAGCGACCGGTTCGGGGTCGGGAAACAGTTCTTC.

The rearrangement links TRBV28 to TRBJ2-2, with TRBD2 matching 8 bases. V gave up 3 bases and J gave up 7 bases; unmatched junction bases: 4. CDR1 is MDHEN and CDR2 is SYDVKM in the germline V gene. This CDR3 spans 14 amino acids. CDR3 sequence (DNA): TGTGCCAGCAGTTTGGCGGGAGGACGCGGGGAGCTGTTTTTT. This codes for CASSLAGGRGELFF.

The chain recombines TRBV5-4 with TRBJ1-1; TRBD1 matches at 10 bases. Germline V lookup: CDR1 SGHNT, CDR2 YYREEE (reference sequence). With 5 bases clipped from V and 0 bases from J, the junction kept 4 bases outside the gene matches. The CDR3 has 15 residues. CDR3 in amino acids: CASRSGQGVNTEAFF. The CDR3 bases are TGTGCCAGCAGATCCGGACAGGGGGTGAACACTGAAGCTTTCTTT.

This chain links TRBV18 with TRBJ2-1; D is uncertain. The CDR3 contains 15 residues. Per the germline V gene, CDR1 is KGHSH and CDR2 is LQKENI. V was trimmed by 3 bases and J by 0 bases, leaving 9 bases between them. For the CDR3, the DNA is TGTGCCAGCTCACCCCCCCCGAGCTCCTACAATGAGCAGTTCTTC. Translation: CASSPPPSSYNEQFF.

This chain uses TRBV28 with TRBJ2-7, with TRBD2 matching 13 bases. J was trimmed by 2 bases and V by 6 bases; bases with no gene match: 13. The germline V gene has CDR1 MDHEN and CDR2 SYDVKM. The CDR3 extends over 18 amino acids. The CDR3 sequence: CASSPVTSGRHLTYEQYF. DNA of the CDR3: TGTGCCAGCAGCCCCGTGACTAGCGGGAGGCACCTCACCTACGAGCAGTACTTC.

The chain recombines TRBV7-6 with TRBJ2-7; possible D gene TRBD2, 5 bases. This CDR3 region has 15 residues. The germline V gene has CDR1 SGHVS and CDR2 FNYEAQ. Trimming removed 4 bases at V and 5 bases at J, with 18 bases between. CDR3 sequence reads: CASSSRTQPSNEQYF. The CDR3 DNA reads as TGTGCCAGCAGCTCCAGGACTCAGCCGAGCAACGAGCAGTACTTC.

The chain combines TRBV7-9 with TRBJ2-7; a weak D match, TRBD1 (5 bases). CDR3 size: 15 residues. Between the trimmed V and J ends, which lost 3 bases and 0 bases, there was a span of 12 bases. Germline assignment: CDR1 SEHNR and CDR2 FQNEAQ (reference sequence). The CDR3 DNA reads as TGTGCCAGCAGCTTGTTGGGTGACAGCTCCTACGAGCAGTACTTC. Encoded protein: CASSLLGDSSYEQYF.

The chain couples TRBV7-3 to TRBJ2-7, with 8 bases identical to TRBD2. The germline V gene encodes CDR1 SGHTA and CDR2 FQGTGA. Trimming at V came to 1 base and at J to 3 bases, leaving 8 bases not matched to a gene. The CDR3 has 16 amino acids. CDR3 sequence (DNA): TGTGCCAGCAGCTTAAAGAGGGGGAGCGGGAGCTACGAGCAGTACTTC. Residues: CASSLKRGSGSYEQYF.

About this clone: This sample includes further DNA sequences coding for the same CDR3. This chain connects TRBV19 to TRBJ2-3; the D gene is possibly TRBD2 (7 bases). The CDR3 consists of 15 residues. The V end was cut by 3 bases, the J end by 2 bases, with 12 bases between. Germline-derived CDR1 and CDR2 are LNHDA and SQIVND (reference sequence). CDR3 loop: CASSILGGVTDTQYF. CDR3 DNA: TGTGCCAGTAGTATTTTAGGGGGGGTCACAGATACGCAGTATTTT.

The chain employs TRBV19 and TRBJ1-3; 7 nucleotides line up with TRBD1. Germline V gene lookup returns CDR1 LNHDA and CDR2 SQIVND (reference sequence). The V gene end was trimmed by 5 bases and the J gene end by 4 bases; junction bases not matched to a gene: 8. The CDR3 extends over 15 amino acids. In DNA form, the CDR3 reads TGTGCCAGTAGTGCATCCCGGGACAGAGGAAACACCATATATTTT. Translated, it gives CASSASRDRGNTIYF.

This chain links TRBV5-1 with TRBJ2-5; 10 nucleotides match TRBD1. The CDR3 consists of 15 residues. The V and J ends lost 3 bases and 6 bases, in that order; junction bases with no gene match: 8. CDR1 SGHRS and CDR2 YFSETQ come from the germline V gene. The CDR3 bases are TGCGCCAGCAGCTCGGGGACAGGGGTCGGACAGACCCAGTACTTC. Protein product: CASSSGTGVGQTQYF. The complete variable domain, with remaining parts taken from reference TRBV5-1 and TRBJ2-5, reads KAGVTQTPRYLIKTRGQQVTLSCSPISGHRSVSWYQQTPGQGLQFLFEYFSETQRNKGNFPGRFSGRQFSNSRSEMNVSTLELGDSALYLCASSSGTGVGQTQYFGPGTRLLVL.

V is TRBV10-3 and J is TRBJ2-7; no clear D. V was clipped by 0 bases and J by 4 bases, with 13 bases between them. Germline loops: CDR1 ENHRY, CDR2 SYGVKD. This CDR3 is built from 15 residues. CDR3 region: CAISESGIPLYEQYF. The CDR3 DNA sequence: TGTGCCATCAGTGAGTCGGGGATTCCGTTGTACGAGCAGTACTTC.

The chain employs TRBV6-6 and TRBJ1-2; the match to TRBD1 covers 8 bases. Germline V lookup: CDR1 MNHNY, CDR2 SVGAGI (reference sequence). CDR3 length: 15 amino acids. Trimming took 1 base from V and 4 from J; bases not matched to a gene: 5. CDR3 nucleotide sequence: TGTGCCAGCAGTTACTATGCCGGGACAGGCTATGGCTACACCTTC. Translation: CASSYYAGTGYGYTF.

This clone is a singleton in its sample. The J gene is TRBJ2-1, the V gene TRBV14; 9 bases map to TRBD1. In germline, CDR1 is SGHDN, CDR2 FVKESK. The CDR3 is 15 amino acids. The junction had 11 bases not matched to a gene; V was cut back by 6 bases and J by 8 bases. The CDR3 DNA follows: TGTGCCAGCAGTCACCGGGACAGGGTGTTGGATGAGCAGTTCTTC. Translation: CASSHRDRVLDEQFF.

The V call is TRBV27, the J call TRBJ1-4, with D unresolved. Germline CDR1 reads MNHEY; CDR2 reads SMNVEV (reference sequence). The CDR3 extends over 14 amino acids. Trimming shortened V by 3 bases and J by 8 bases, and 13 bases separated the two germline ends. CDR3 sequence: CASSFKVQSEKLFF. DNA of the CDR3: TGTGCCAGCAGTTTTAAAGTGCAGTCCGAAAAACTGTTTTTT.

The CDR3: CAWSPTPMNTEAFF. For the CDR3, the DNA is TGTGCCTGGAGTCCGACCCCCATGAACACTGAAGCTTTCTTT. V is TRBV30 and J is TRBJ1-1; no clear D gene. The V gene lost 2 bases and the J gene lost 0 bases, with 10 bases spanning the gap. The CDR3 contains 14 residues. CDR1 GTSNPN and CDR2 SVGIG come from the germline V gene (reference sequence).